Listed here are 2 T cell receptor beta chains from one sample, sequenced in a study of cytomegalovirus exposure and HLA in healthy donors. The PCR contained 60 Vbeta and 13 Jbeta primers. Only in-frame clones appear in the TCRdb table, and some are missing; sequencing was by immunoSEQ multiplex PCR. Here the sample table reports about 34,000 clones. Sequencing input: PBMCs. All receptors come from a human donor in good health.

The CDR3 DNA reads TGTGCCAGCAGCCACTCCCCGGGGGGTCCTGAAGCTTTCTTT. This gives the protein CASSHSPGGPEAFF. The V call is TRBV7-2, the J call TRBJ1-1; possibly TRBD1 for D (5 bases). CDR1 SGHTA and CDR2 FQGNSA come from the germline V gene. The CDR3 is 14 amino acids. V was pared by 5 bases and J by 6 bases, with 16 bases between.

As for this clone: This sample includes further DNA sequences coding for the same CDR3. The genes are TRBV6-1 and TRBJ1-6; 8 bases line up with TRBD1. The CDR3 runs to 16 residues. V lost 1 base to trimming and J lost 9 bases; unmatched junction nucleotides: 8. Germline V gene data show CDR1 as MNHNS and CDR2 as SASEGT. In DNA form, the CDR3 reads TGTGCCAGCAGTGAAGAGGCAGGGGGCTTTGGTTCACCCCTCCACTTT. As protein: CASSEEAGGFGSPLHF.